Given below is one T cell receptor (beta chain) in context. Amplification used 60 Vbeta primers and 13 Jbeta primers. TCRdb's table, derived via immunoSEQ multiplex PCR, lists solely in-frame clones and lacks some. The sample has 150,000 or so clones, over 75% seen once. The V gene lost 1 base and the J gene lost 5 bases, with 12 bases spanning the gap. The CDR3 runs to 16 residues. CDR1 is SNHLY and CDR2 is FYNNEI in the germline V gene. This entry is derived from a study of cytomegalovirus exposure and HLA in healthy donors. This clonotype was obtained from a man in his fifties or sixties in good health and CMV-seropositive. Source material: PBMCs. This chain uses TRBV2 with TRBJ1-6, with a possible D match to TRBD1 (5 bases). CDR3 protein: CASSEGSGLNNSPLHF. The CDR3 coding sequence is TGTGCCAGCAGTGAAGGGTCAGGGCTTAATAATTCACCCCTCCACTTT.